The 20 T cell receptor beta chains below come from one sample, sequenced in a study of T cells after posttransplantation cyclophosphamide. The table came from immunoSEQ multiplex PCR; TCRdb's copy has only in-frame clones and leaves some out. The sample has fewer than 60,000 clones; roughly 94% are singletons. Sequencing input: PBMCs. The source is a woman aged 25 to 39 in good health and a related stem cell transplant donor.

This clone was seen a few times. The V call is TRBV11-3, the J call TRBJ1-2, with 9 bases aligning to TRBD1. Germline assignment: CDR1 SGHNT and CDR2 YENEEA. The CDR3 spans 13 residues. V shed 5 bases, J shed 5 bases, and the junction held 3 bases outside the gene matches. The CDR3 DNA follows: TGTGCCAGCAGCGGGACAGGGCGGTATGGCTACACCTTC. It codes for CASSGTGRYGYTF.

The CDR3 DNA is TGTGCCGGCTCGGCAGGGGCAGAGACCCAGTACTTC. It translates to CAGSAGAETQYF. J is TRBJ2-5 and V is TRBV30; possible D gene TRBD1, 6 bases. V lost 8 bases to trimming and J lost 4 bases, with 14 bases between them. The CDR3 extends over 12 amino acids. CDR1 is GTSNPN and CDR2 is SVGIG in the germline V gene (reference sequence).

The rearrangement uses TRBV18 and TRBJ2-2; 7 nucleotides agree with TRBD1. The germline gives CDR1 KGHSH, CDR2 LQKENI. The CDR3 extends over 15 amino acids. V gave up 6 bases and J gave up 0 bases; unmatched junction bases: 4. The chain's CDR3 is CASSSGTANTGELFF. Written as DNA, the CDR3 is TGTGCCAGCTCGTCCGGGACAGCGAACACCGGGGAGCTGTTTTTT.

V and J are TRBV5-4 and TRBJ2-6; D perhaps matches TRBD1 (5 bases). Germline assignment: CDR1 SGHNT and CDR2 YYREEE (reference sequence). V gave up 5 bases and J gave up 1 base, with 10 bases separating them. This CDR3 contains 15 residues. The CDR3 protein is CASRIQGSGANVLTF. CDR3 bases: TGTGCCAGCAGAATCCAGGGTTCTGGGGCCAACGTCCTGACTTTC.

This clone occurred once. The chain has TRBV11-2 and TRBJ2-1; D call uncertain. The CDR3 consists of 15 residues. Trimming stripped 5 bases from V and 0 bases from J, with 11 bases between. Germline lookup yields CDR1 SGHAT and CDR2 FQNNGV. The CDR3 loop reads CASSRGVSSYNEQFF. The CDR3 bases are TGTGCCAGCAGCCGAGGTGTTAGCTCCTACAATGAGCAGTTCTTC.

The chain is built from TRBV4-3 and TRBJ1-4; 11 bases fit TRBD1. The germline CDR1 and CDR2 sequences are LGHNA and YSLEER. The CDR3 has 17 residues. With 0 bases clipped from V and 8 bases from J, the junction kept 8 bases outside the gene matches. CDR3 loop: CASSQDVPGQGAEKLFF. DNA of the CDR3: TGCGCCAGCAGCCAAGACGTCCCAGGACAGGGGGCGGAAAAACTGTTTTTT.

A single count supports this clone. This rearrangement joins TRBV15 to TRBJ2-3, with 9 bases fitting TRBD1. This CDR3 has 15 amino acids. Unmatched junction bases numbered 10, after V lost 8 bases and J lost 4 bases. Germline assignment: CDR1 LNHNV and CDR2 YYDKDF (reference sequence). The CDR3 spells CATANDRGWADTQYF. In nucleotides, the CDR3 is TGTGCCACCGCCAACGACAGGGGGTGGGCAGATACGCAGTATTTT.

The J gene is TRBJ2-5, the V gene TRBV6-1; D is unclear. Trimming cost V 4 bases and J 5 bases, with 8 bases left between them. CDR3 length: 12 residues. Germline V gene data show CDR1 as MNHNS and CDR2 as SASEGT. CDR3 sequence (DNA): TGTGCCAGCAGTGTAAACGGGGAGACCCAGTACTTC. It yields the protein CASSVNGETQYF.

The CDR3 is CASTLDRGKETQYF. DNA for the CDR3: TGTGCCAGCACCTTAGACAGGGGGAAAGAGACCCAGTACTTC. The chain employs TRBV2 and TRBJ2-5, with TRBD1 identical over 9 bases. This CDR3 is built from 14 residues. Looked up from germline, CDR1 is SNHLY and CDR2 is FYNNEI. V dropped 7 bases and J dropped 3; count of bases not matched to a gene: 6.

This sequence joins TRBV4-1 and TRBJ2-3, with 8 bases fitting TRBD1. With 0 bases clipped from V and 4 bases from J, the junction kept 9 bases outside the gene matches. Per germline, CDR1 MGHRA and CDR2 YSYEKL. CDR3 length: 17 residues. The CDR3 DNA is TGCGCCAGCAGCCAAGAGGGGGCAGGGGGCATCGCAGATACGCAGTATTTT. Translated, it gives CASSQEGAGGIADTQYF.

The CDR3 bases are TGTGCCAGCAGCCCCGGGACAGTTAGCACAGATACGCAGTATTTT. It yields the protein CASSPGTVSTDTQYF. The V call is TRBV5-6, the J call TRBJ2-3, with 7 nucleotides matching TRBD1. The CDR3 contains 15 residues. From germline, CDR1 is SGHDT and CDR2 YYEEEE. The junction had 5 bases not matched to a gene; V was cut back by 4 bases and J by 0 bases.

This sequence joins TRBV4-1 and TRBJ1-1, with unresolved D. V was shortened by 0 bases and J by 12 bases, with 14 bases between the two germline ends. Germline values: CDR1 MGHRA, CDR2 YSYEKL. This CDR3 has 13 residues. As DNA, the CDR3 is TGCGCCAGCAGCCAAGATAGGCGTAGCGGGTCTTTCTTT. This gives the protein CASSQDRRSGSFF.

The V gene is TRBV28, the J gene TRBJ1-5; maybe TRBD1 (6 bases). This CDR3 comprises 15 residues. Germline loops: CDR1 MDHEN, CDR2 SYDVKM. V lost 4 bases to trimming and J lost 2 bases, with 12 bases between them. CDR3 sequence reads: CASSSEQGGNQPQHF. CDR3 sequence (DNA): TGTGCCAGCAGTTCCGAACAGGGAGGCAATCAGCCCCAGCATTTT.

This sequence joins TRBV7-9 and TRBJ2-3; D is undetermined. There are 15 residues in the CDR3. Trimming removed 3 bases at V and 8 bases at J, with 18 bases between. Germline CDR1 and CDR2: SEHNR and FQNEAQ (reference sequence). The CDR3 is CASSLGGLPGGTQYF. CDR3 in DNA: TGTGCCAGCAGCTTGGGTGGTCTGCCGGGTGGTACGCAGTATTTT.

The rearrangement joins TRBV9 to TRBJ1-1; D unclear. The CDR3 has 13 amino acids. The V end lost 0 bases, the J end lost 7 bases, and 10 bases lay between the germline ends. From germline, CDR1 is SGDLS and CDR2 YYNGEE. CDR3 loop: CASSVGTDLEAFF. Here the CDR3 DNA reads TGTGCCAGCAGCGTAGGAACAGACCTTGAAGCTTTCTTT.

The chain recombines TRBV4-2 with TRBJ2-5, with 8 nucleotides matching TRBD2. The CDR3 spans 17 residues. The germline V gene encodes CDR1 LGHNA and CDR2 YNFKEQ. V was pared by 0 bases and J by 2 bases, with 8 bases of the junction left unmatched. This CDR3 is CASSQEGSGGQQETQYF. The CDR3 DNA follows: TGTGCCAGCAGCCAAGAGGGCAGCGGGGGCCAGCAAGAGACCCAGTACTTC.

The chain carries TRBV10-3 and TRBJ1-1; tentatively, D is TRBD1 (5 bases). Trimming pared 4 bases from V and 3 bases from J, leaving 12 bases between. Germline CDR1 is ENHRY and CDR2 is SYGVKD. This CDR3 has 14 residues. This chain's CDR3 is CAISAGFGDTEAFF. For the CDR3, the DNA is TGTGCCATCAGTGCAGGGTTTGGTGACACTGAAGCTTTCTTT.

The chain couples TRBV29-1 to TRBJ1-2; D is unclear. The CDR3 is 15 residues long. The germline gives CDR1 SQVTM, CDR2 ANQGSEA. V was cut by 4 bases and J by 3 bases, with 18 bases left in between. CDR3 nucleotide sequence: TGCAGCGTTGGCTCCCTTCCTCCGAGGGACTATGGCTACACCTTC. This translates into CSVGSLPPRDYGYTF.

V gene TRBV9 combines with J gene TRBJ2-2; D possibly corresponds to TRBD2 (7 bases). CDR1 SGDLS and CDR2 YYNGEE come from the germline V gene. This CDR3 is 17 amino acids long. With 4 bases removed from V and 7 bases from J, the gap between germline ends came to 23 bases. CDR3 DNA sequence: TGTGCCAGCAGCCGAACCCCCCAGGGGAGGGAGGACGGGGAGCTGTTTTTT. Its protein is CASSRTPQGREDGELFF.

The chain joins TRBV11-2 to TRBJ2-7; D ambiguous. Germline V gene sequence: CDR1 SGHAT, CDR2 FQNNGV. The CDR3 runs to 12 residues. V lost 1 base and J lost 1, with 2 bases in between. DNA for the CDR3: TGTGCCAGCAGCTTAGTATCCTACGAGCAGTACTTC. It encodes CASSLVSYEQYF.